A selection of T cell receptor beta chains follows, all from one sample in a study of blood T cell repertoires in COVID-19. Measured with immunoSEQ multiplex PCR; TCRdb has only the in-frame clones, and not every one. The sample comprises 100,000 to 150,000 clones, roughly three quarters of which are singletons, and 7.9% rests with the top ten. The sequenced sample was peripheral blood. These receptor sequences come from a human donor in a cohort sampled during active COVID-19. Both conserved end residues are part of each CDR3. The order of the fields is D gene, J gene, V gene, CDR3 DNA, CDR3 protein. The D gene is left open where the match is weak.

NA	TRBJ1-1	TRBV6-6	TGTGCCAGCACTTTAGGGGGTGGGGGCAACACTGAAGCTTTCTTT	CASTLGGGGNTEAFF
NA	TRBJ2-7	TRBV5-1	TGCGCCAGCAGTTTGGGGTTCGGGCGGGCATCCTACGAGCAGTACTTC	CASSLGFGRASYEQYF
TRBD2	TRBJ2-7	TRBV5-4	TGTGCCAGCAGCTCGTTCGCGGGGGGACTAGCGGTCGACGAGCAGTACTTC	CASSSFAGGLAVDEQYF
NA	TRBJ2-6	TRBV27	TGTGCCAGCAGTCCACTTCCCTCTGGGGCCAACGTCCTGACTTTC	CASSPLPSGANVLTF
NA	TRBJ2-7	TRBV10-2	TGCGCCAGCAGTGAGGACATCTACGAGCAGTACTTC	CASSEDIYEQYF
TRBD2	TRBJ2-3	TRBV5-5	TGTGCCAGCAGCTTGACCGAGCGGGGGTACACAGATACGCAGTATTTT	CASSLTERGYTDTQYF
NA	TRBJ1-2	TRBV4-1	TGCGCCAGCAGCCAAGATGGGGGGTATCAGACGAGTGGCTACACCTTC	CASSQDGGYQTSGYTF
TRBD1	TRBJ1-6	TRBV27	TGTGCCAGCAGTTGGGCCCCGGGACAGCACTATAATTCACCCCTCCACTTT	CASSWAPGQHYNSPLHF
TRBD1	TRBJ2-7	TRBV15	TGTGCCACCAGCAGAGGTAGACAGGGCTACGAGCAGTACTTC	CATSRGRQGYEQYF
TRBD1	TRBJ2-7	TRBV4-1	TGCGCCAGCAGCCTAGCACCGACAGGGGCTGGCGAGCAGTACTTC	CASSLAPTGAGEQYF
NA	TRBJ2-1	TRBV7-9	TGTGCCAGCAGCCCCACGGTTACCTACAATGAGCAGTTCTTC	CASSPTVTYNEQFF
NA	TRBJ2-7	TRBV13	TGTGCCAGCAGCTCCGCGGCCCCCTACGAGCAGTACTTC	CASSSAAPYEQYF
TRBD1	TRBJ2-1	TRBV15	TGTGCCACCAGCAGGGCCGGGACAGGGGCTTCCGGGGATGAGCAGTTCTTC	CATSRAGTGASGDEQFF
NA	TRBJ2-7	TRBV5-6	TGTGCCAGCAGCTTGCCGGACAGCCTCTACGAGCAGTACTTC	CASSLPDSLYEQYF
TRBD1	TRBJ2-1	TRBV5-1	TGCGCCAGCAGCTTGGCGGGACAGTCCTACAATGAGCAGTTCTTC	CASSLAGQSYNEQFF
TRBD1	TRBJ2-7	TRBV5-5	TGTGCCAGCAGCCAGGGACAGGCAAGTACCTACGAGCAGTACTTC	CASSQGQASTYEQYF